Reported below is one TCR beta chain. Its antigen remains unidentified. Those with chemo-refractory metastatic non-small-cell lung cancer were treated with focal radiation combined with CTLA-4 blockade using ipilimumab. This table comes from immunoSEQ multiplex PCR, and its TCRdb copy is limited to in-frame clones, with some not included. The table has about 81,000 clones, roughly 70% seen once. V was pared by 5 bases and J by 1 base, with 7 bases of the junction left unmatched. Germline CDR1 is MDHEN and CDR2 is SYDVKM. The CDR3 spans 15 residues. This sample was taken from a study of radiotherapy plus CTLA-4 blockade in lung cancer. Study background: Disease control was seen in 30% to 35% of patients, objective responses in about 18%.

Findings and caveats of the study: Dynamics of early blood T cell clones, together with interferon-beta, were reportedly the best predictors of response. After radiotherapy and ipilimumab, tumor-derived clones expanded in peripheral blood.

The material sequenced was peripheral blood, taken from a patient treated with radiotherapy plus ipilimumab. This TCR was recovered from a human donor with non-small cell lung cancer that progressed on radiotherapy plus ipilimumab. This sequence joins TRBV28 and TRBJ1-1; 7 bases line up with TRBD1. In DNA, the CDR3 is TGTGCCAGCAGTCCCCCGACAGGGCCGAACACTGAAGCTTTCTTT. It is translated as CASSPPTGPNTEAFF.